What follows are 25 T cell receptor beta chains derived from one specimen sequenced in a study of identical twins. TCRdb analysed the 5' RACE reads with MiXCR anew, one entry per CDR3 protein. The profile shows 700,000 to 950,000 distinct CDR3 sequences, more than 9% of them singletons. The same data also went into a second study, on yellow fever vaccine responses in identical twins.

Sequencing input: PBMCs. These receptors came from a woman under 30 in good health.

This clonotype occurred a few times. V usage is TRBV20-1 and J usage is TRBJ1-4; a possible D gene is TRBD1 (6 bases). The germline V and J ends were trimmed by 3 bases and 4 bases, with 9 bases remaining between them. CDR1 is DFQATT, CDR2 SNEGSKA, per germline (reference sequence). CDR3 size: 13 residues. The CDR3 reads CSARTGYNEKLFF. The CDR3 DNA reads TGCAGTGCTAGGACAGGCTATAATGAAAAACTGTTTTTT.

This sequence joins TRBV7-2 and TRBJ1-3; D is uncertain. The CDR3 is made up of 15 amino acids. Trimming took 3 bases from V and 4 from J, leaving 13 bases between them. The germline V gene has CDR1 SGHTA and CDR2 FQGNSA. CDR3 in DNA: TGTGCCAGCAGCTTGTACCTGATAATGGGAAACACCATATATTTT. Amino acids: CASSLYLIMGNTIYF.

This clonotype was picked up a small number of times. The chain has TRBV5-6 and TRBJ2-7; D gene unclear. The germline V gene has CDR1 SGHDT and CDR2 YYEEEE. CDR3 size: 12 residues. V was clipped by 1 base and J by 3 bases, with 5 bases between them. CDR3 loop: CASSLIGYEQYV. The DNA of the CDR3 is TGTGCCAGCAGCTTGATCGGCTACGAGCAGTACGTC.

In this sample, this clonotype turned up once. V is TRBV10-3 and J is TRBJ2-2; tentatively, D is TRBD1 or TRBD2 (6 bases each). Germline V CDR1 and CDR2: ENHRY, SYGVKD. The CDR3 has 16 amino acids. V was shortened by 9 bases and J by 1 base, with 18 bases between the two germline ends. The CDR3 region has the DNA TGTGCCATAAGGAGGTCGGGGGCCGGGAACACCGGGGAGCTGTTTTTT. This codes for CAIRRSGAGNTGELFF.

This rearrangement joins TRBV20-1 to TRBJ2-6; a possible D gene is TRBD1 (5 bases). V was trimmed by 3 bases and J by 1 base, leaving 13 bases between them. The CDR3 loop spans 16 amino acids. Germline CDR1 and CDR2: DFQATT and SNEGSKA (reference sequence). CDR3 in amino acids: CSASAQGISGANVLTF. CDR3 bases: TGCAGTGCTAGTGCCCAGGGAATATCTGGGGCCAACGTCCTGACTTTC.

The chain joins TRBV20-1 to TRBJ2-1; TRBD1 matches 8 bases. The CDR3 consists of 15 residues. Per the germline V gene, CDR1 is DFQATT and CDR2 is SNEGSKA (reference sequence). The trim removed 6 bases at V and 5 bases at J, leaving 12 bases unmatched. CDR3: CSASNRRQGNNEQFF. The CDR3 DNA reads as TGCAGTGCCTCCAATAGAAGACAGGGGAACAATGAGCAGTTCTTC.

The chain joins TRBV5-5 to TRBJ2-5, with 8 bases identical to TRBD1. The germline V gene encodes CDR1 SGHKS and CDR2 YYEKEE (reference sequence). The CDR3 covers 16 residues. J gave up 2 bases and V 3 bases, and 9 bases lay outside the gene matches. CDR3 sequence reads: CASSWTGTGLQETQYF. As DNA, the CDR3 is TGTGCCAGCAGCTGGACCGGGACAGGTCTGCAAGAGACCCAGTACTTC.

The chain combines TRBV12-3 or TRBV12-4 with TRBJ1-1; D not resolved. The CDR3 is 14 residues long. V was cut by 6 bases and J by 0 bases, with 11 bases left in between. In DNA, the CDR3 is TGTGCCAGCAGACTAGGAGTCCTGAACACTGAAGCTTTCTTT. This gives the protein CASRLGVLNTEAFF.

This clonotype was observed a few times. DNA for the CDR3: TGCAGCGTTGAAGAGACAGGGCCAGATACGCAGTATTTT. This sequence encodes CSVEETGPDTQYF. The gene calls are TRBV29-1 and TRBJ2-3; 7 bases match TRBD1. Germline trimming cut 0 bases from V and 4 bases from J; bases unmatched to any gene: 1. Germline V gene lookup returns CDR1 SQVTM and CDR2 ANQGSEA. The CDR3 has 13 residues.

This clonotype has a handful of counts. The chain employs TRBV11-1 and TRBJ1-1; D unresolved. The V gene's germline CDR1 is SGHAT and CDR2 FQDESV (reference sequence). This CDR3 has 13 residues. Trimming left V 1 base short and J 10 bases short, with 13 bases between. The CDR3 nucleotides read TGTGCCAGCAGCTTAGGCCAACCCTCAGGAGCTTTCTTT. This encodes CASSLGQPSGAFF.

This rearrangement joins TRBV6-5 to TRBJ2-7; 7 positions match TRBD1. After removal of 5 bases from V and 0 bases from J, the junction contained 13 bases not matched to a gene. The CDR3 totals 17 residues. From germline, CDR1 is MNHEY and CDR2 SVGAGI. Here the CDR3 reads CASSHTPGQRSSYEQYF. CDR3 nucleotide sequence: TGTGCCAGCAGTCACACACCGGGACAGAGGAGCTCCTACGAGCAGTACTTC.

The chain is built from TRBV20-1 and TRBJ2-1; 8 bases match TRBD1. V lost 3 bases, J lost 6 bases, and 7 bases stayed unmatched. CDR3 length equals 14 residues. The V gene's germline CDR1 is DFQATT and CDR2 SNEGSKA (reference sequence). This CDR3 is CSARTRGRVNEQFF. Here the CDR3 DNA reads TGCAGTGCTAGGACCAGGGGGCGAGTCAATGAGCAGTTCTTC.

In this sample, this clonotype turned up a few times. The rearrangement joins TRBV28 to TRBJ2-4; the D gene is possibly TRBD2 (5 bases). Germline V gene lookup returns CDR1 MDHEN and CDR2 SYDVKM. Trimming took 10 bases from V and 1 from J, leaving 17 bases between them. The CDR3 runs to 15 residues. Here the CDR3 DNA reads TGTGCCACCCCGGGCGAGGGTTTGGCCAAAAACATTCAGTACTTC. Encoded protein: CATPGEGLAKNIQYF.

V usage is TRBV11-2 and J usage is TRBJ1-4, with D possibly TRBD1 on 5 matching bases. Germline V gives CDR1 SGHAT, CDR2 FQNNGV. Trimming shortened V by 5 bases and J by 8 bases, and 12 bases separated the two germline ends. CDR3 length equals 13 residues. The CDR3 DNA sequence: TGTGCCAGCAGCCTAAACTGGGGGGAAAAACTGTTTTTT. This sequence encodes CASSLNWGEKLFF.

The rearrangement uses TRBV20-1 and TRBJ2-5; no firm D call. Germline values: CDR1 DFQATT, CDR2 SNEGSKA (reference sequence). V was pared by 1 base and J by 2 bases, with 8 bases between. There are 13 residues in the CDR3. The CDR3 sequence: CSARVMGQETQYF. The CDR3 DNA reads as TGCAGTGCTAGAGTAATGGGGCAAGAGACCCAGTACTTC.

This clonotype was seen ten or more times. The chain carries TRBV12-3 or TRBV12-4 and TRBJ1-1; no clear D gene. The CDR3 has 14 amino acids. Trimming took 5 bases from V and 5 from J, leaving 15 bases between them. The CDR3 spells CASSLQSSWTEAFF. The DNA for the CDR3 is TGTGCCAGCAGTCTCCAATCATCCTGGACTGAAGCTTTCTTT.

In this sample, this clonotype turned up a few times. The genes are TRBV2 and TRBJ1-1, with D possibly TRBD1 on 6 matching bases. The CDR3 has 14 amino acids. From germline, CDR1 is SNHLY and CDR2 FYNNEI. The V end was cut by 2 bases, the J end by 5 bases, with 12 bases between. CDR3 residues: CASSEKGGLTEAFF. The CDR3 region has the DNA TGTGCCAGCAGTGAAAAGGGGGGGCTGACTGAAGCTTTCTTT.

This clonotype was seen more than once but under ten times. The V call is TRBV20-1, the J call TRBJ2-1, with D perhaps TRBD1 (6 bases). The CDR3 consists of 16 residues. Germline values: CDR1 DFQATT, CDR2 SNEGSKA (reference sequence). The V end lost 0 bases, the J end lost 3 bases, and 15 bases lay between the germline ends. Here the CDR3 reads CSARDLGDTYYNEQFF. CDR3 DNA: TGCAGTGCTAGAGATCTAGGGGACACTTACTACAATGAGCAGTTCTTC.

This clonotype appeared many times. The J gene is TRBJ2-2, the V gene TRBV5-6; the D gene is possibly TRBD2 (6 bases). Germline loops: CDR1 SGHDT, CDR2 YYEEEE. V dropped 4 bases and J dropped 3 bases, with 16 bases sitting between them. The CDR3 covers 16 residues. The CDR3 region has the DNA TGTGCCAGCAGCGGAAGACTAGTTATTGACACCGGGGAGCTGTTTTTT. It codes for CASSGRLVIDTGELFF.

The V call is TRBV20-1, the J call TRBJ2-7; TRBD2 aligns across 13 bases. The CDR3 has 14 residues. Germline-derived CDR1 and CDR2 are DFQATT and SNEGSKA (reference sequence). After removal of 5 bases from V and 4 bases from J, the junction contained 5 bases not matched to a gene. Written as DNA, the CDR3 is TGCAGTGCTGCTAGGACTAGCGGGGGTTACGAGCAGTACGTC. Its translation: CSAARTSGGYEQYV.

The V and J genes are TRBV7-9 and TRBJ1-2; D may be TRBD1 (5 bases). Germline V CDR1 and CDR2: SEHNR, FQNEAQ (reference sequence). The CDR3 has 11 residues. Trimming took off 6 bases at V and 8 bases at J, with 10 bases between the two ends. The CDR3 bases are TGTGCCAGCAGTCCAGGGTTAGGCTACACCTTC. Translated, it gives CASSPGLGYTF. The full variable domain, completed using reference TRBV7-9 and TRBJ1-2, is DTGVSQNPRHKITKRGQNVTFRCDPISEHNRLYWYRQTLGQGPEFLTYFQNEAQLEKSRLLSDRFSAERPKGSFSTLEIQRTEQGDSAMYLCASSPGLGYTFGSGTRLTVV.

The V call is TRBV20-1, the J call TRBJ2-5; 10 bases line up with TRBD2. The CDR3 is 13 amino acids. With 5 bases clipped from V and 7 bases from J, the junction kept 7 bases outside the gene matches. Germline V gene data show CDR1 as DFQATT and CDR2 as SNEGSKA (reference sequence). CDR3 sequence: CSAPSGGAGTQYF. The CDR3 DNA sequence: TGCAGTGCTCCGAGCGGGGGGGCCGGGACCCAGTACTTC.

This clonotype was seen more than once but under ten times. The rearrangement joins TRBV20-1 to TRBJ2-1; D uncertain. The germline V gene encodes CDR1 DFQATT and CDR2 SNEGSKA (reference sequence). The CDR3 loop spans 11 amino acids. The V end was cut by 6 bases, the J end by 3 bases, with 6 bases between. The CDR3 protein is CSAEFYNEQFF. CDR3 DNA sequence: TGCAGTGCCGAATTCTACAATGAGCAGTTCTTC.

The chain carries TRBV7-3 and TRBJ2-7; TRBD1 is a possible D gene (7 bases). Germline CDR1 reads SGHTA; CDR2 reads FQGTGA. This CDR3 has 15 residues. Deletions cut 2 bases from V and 0 bases from J, with 11 bases between. This CDR3 is CASSLSGGYSYEQYF. CDR3 bases: TGTGCCAGCAGCTTATCAGGGGGGTACTCCTACGAGCAGTACTTC.

This clonotype was found a few times. The V call is TRBV12-3 or TRBV12-4, the J call TRBJ1-1; tentative D call: TRBD1 (5 bases). V lost 7 bases, J lost 2 bases, and 23 bases lay in between. The CDR3 covers 17 residues. The DNA of the CDR3 is TGTGCCAGCACCCCCAACCGGGTCAAGAGGGGAAACACTGAAGCTTTCTTT. Its protein product is CASTPNRVKRGNTEAFF.